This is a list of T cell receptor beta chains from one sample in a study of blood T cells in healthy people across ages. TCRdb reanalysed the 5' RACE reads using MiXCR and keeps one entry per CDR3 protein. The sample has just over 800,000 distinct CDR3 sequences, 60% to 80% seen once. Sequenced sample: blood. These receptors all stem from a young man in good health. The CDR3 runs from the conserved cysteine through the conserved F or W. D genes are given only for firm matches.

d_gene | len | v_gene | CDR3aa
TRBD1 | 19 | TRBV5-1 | CASSRIGQGTRGYNSPLHF
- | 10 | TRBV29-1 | CSGGTDEQFF
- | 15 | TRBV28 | CASGDVGVIYNEQFF
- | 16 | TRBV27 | CASSLAREIGVEKLFF
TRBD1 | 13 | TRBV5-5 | CASSRQGGTEAFF
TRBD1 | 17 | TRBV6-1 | CASRDGQGWINNQPQHF
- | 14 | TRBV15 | CATSTSDLFNIQYF
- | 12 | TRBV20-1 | CSATDAAYEQYF
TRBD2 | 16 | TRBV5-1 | CASSLSPSGSYNEQFF
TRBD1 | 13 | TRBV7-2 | CASTPTGEGGYTF
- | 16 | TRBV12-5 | CASAWGQFGAQETQYF
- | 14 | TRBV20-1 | CSALRGAYNSPLHF
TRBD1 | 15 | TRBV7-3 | CASSPGTAEGNIQYF
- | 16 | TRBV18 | CASLKDTNLGIGELFF
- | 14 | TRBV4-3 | CASSQRDTTYEQYF
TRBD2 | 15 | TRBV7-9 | CASSGEGTSPDTQYF
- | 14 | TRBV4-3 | CASSQAGGGYGYTF
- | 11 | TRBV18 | CASSPEETQYF
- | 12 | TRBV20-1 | CSARDQSETQYF
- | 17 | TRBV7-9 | CASSLSGSGLWANVLTF
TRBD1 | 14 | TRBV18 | CASSPADRVGGYTF
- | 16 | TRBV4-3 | CASSPTGQSWLTEAFF
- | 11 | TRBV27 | CASKQRGSYTF
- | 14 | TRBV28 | CASSLGQSYEKLFF
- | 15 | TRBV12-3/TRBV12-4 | CASNHPGQSKNIQYF
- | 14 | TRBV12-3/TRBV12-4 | CASTPPNRHDEQYF
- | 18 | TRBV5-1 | CASSAQPAFGQRSYEQYF
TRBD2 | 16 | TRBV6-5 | CASSYASGGDTDTQYF
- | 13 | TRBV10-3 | CAISEELNTEAFF
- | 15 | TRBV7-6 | CASSFERGLNTEAFF
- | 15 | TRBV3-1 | CASSQVGQPSYEQYF
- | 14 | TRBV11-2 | CASSPGSTAAGYTF
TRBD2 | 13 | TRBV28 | CAGGAGDTDTQYF
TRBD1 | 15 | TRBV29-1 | CSVGGRGLSRETQYF
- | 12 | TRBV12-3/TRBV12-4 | CASNLGGGTQYF
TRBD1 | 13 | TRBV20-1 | CSAWTGDFDGYTF
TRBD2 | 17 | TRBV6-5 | CASSYSWASGGSNEQFF
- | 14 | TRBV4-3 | CASSQEGEGYEQFF
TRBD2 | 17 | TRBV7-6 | CASSLDGGARSTDTQYF
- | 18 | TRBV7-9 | CASSRGTQPGQTRYEQYF
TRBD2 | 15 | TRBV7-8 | CASSLSLAAYNEQFF
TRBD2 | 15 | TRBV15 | CATSRDTGGGETQFF
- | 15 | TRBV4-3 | CASSQDLGGYEKLFF
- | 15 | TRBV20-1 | CSARKGVLAKNIQYF
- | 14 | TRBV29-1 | CSVGQGGTTDTQYF
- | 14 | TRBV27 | CASRLTGGNYEQYF
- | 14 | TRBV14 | CASSQLDLPYEQYF